This TCR beta chain was profiled in a study of blood T cell repertoires in COVID-19. Across the whole study: The analysed material was cDNA or gDNA that came from T cells, B-cell-depleted T cells, or PBMCs.

Germline lookup yields CDR1 SNHLY and CDR2 FYNNEI. The CDR3 loop spans 14 amino acids. Trimming cost V 4 bases and J 6 bases; bases outside gene matches: 8. This clone was recorded a few times. The method was immunoSEQ multiplex PCR; TCRdb's version includes in-frame clones alone and lacks a portion of them. The table lists 80,000 to 90,000 clones, 80% to 90% of them singletons, with approximately 1.2% in the top ten. Sequences were obtained from peripheral blood. The chain joins TRBV2 to TRBJ2-7, with 8 bases lining up with TRBD2. The source is a man aged 80 or over with active or convalescent COVID-19. DNA for the CDR3: TGTGCCAGCAGTGGCGGGACTAGGGTTTCCGAGCAGTACTTC. Translation: CASSGGTRVSEQYF.